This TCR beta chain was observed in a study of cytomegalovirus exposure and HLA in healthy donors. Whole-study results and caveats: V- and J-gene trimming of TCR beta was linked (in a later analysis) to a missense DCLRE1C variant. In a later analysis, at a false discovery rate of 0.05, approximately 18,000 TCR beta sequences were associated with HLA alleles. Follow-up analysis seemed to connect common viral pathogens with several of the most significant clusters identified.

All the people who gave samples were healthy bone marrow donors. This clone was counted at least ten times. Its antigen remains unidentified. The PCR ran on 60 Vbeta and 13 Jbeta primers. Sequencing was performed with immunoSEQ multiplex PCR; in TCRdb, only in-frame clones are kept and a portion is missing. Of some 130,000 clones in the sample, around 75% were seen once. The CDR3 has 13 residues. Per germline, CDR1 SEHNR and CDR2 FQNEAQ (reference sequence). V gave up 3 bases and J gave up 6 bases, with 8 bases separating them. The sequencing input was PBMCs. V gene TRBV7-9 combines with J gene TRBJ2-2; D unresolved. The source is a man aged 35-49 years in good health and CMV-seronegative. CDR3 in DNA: TGTGCCAGCAGCTTCAACGCAGCCGGGGAGCTGTTTTTT. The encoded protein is CASSFNAAGELFF.